The entry below gives a single TCR beta chain sequence along with its context. Sequenced by immunoSEQ multiplex PCR; TCRdb stores in-frame clones only, minus some. This table holds roughly 260,000 clones, about 87% found once. The ends were cut back, 1 base at V and 2 bases at J, with 12 bases in the middle. The CDR3 length is 15 residues. Germline CDR1 reads SGHVS; CDR2 reads FNYEAQ. The data are from a study of blood T cell repertoires in COVID-19. The wider study: There were acute and convalescent COVID-19 samples, and they came from the United States, Italy and Spain. Sources were T cells, B-cell-depleted T cells, or PBMCs; the material itself was cDNA or gDNA.

Participants, roughly 18 to 89 years old, spanned some 23 US areas. The sample taken for sequencing was PBMCs or T cells enriched from blood (not recorded which). The rearrangement joins TRBV7-6 to TRBJ2-7, with D maybe TRBD1 (6 bases). The sequence came from a woman in her twenties or thirties with acute COVID-19. The CDR3 sequence: CASSLETGGTYEQYF. CDR3 DNA: TGTGCCAGCAGCTTAGAGACAGGTGGGACCTACGAGCAGTACTTC.